These T cell receptor beta chains were read from a single sample in a study of OX40 agonist ivuxolimab in advanced cancers. The method was immunoSEQ multiplex PCR; TCRdb's version includes in-frame clones alone and lacks a portion of them. The data hold about 76,000 clones, with around nine tenths observed a single time. This specimen consisted of CD4+ or CD8+ T cells sorted from blood, obtained in a trial of the OX40 agonist ivuxolimab. Receptors were obtained from an adult with an advanced solid tumor such as melanoma, head and neck, liver or kidney cancer. Both conserved end residues are part of each CDR3. A D gene is named only where the DNA matches it firmly. Clone size appears in some rows only: once, few, many, or a class for an expanded clone.

d_call	v_call	clone_size	j_call	cdr3_aa	cdr3_nt
.	TRBV28	.	TRBJ2-1	CASTGNYNEQFF	TGTGCCAGCACTGGAAACTACAATGAGCAGTTCTTC
.	TRBV7-2	once	TRBJ2-2	CASSLANRALTGELFF	TGTGCCAGCAGCTTAGCTAACAGGGCCCTCACCGGGGAGCTGTTTTTT
.	TRBV28	.	TRBJ2-5	CASSFFGTPQETQYF	TGTGCCAGCAGTTTTTTCGGTACCCCTCAAGAGACCCAGTACTTC
TRBD2	TRBV10-2	few	TRBJ2-2	CASGNSGGTGELFF	TGCGCCAGCGGCAACTCGGGGGGCACCGGGGAGCTGTTTTTT
TRBD1	TRBV19	.	TRBJ1-2	CASSIGGQGSGYTF	TGTGCCAGTAGTATTGGGGGACAGGGATCCGGCTACACCTTC
.	TRBV5-1	.	TRBJ2-7	CASSFQRDTTYEQYF	TGCGCCAGCAGCTTTCAACGGGACACGACCTACGAGCAGTACTTC
.	TRBV18	.	TRBJ2-2	CASSTNTGELFF	TGTGCCAGCTCTACGAACACCGGGGAGCTGTTTTTT
.	TRBV29-1	.	TRBJ2-5	CSVLEGVQETQYF	TGCAGCGTTTTAGAAGGGGTCCAAGAGACCCAGTACTTC
.	TRBV28	.	TRBJ1-2	CASSPLRKANYGYTF	TGTGCCAGCAGCCCCCTCCGAAAAGCTAACTATGGCTACACCTTC
.	TRBV28	.	TRBJ1-6	CASSLSKQYNSPLHF	TGTGCCAGCAGTTTATCTAAGCAGTATAATTCACCCCTCCACTTT
.	TRBV7-6	.	TRBJ2-2	CASSLAGDPGELFF	TGTGCCAGCAGCTTAGCGGGGGATCCCGGGGAGCTGTTTTTT
TRBD1	TRBV9	.	TRBJ1-6	CASSAVDRGGSPLHF	TGTGCCAGCAGCGCGGTGGACAGGGGGGGTTCACCCCTCCACTTT
.	TRBV11-1	.	TRBJ1-5	CASSLDGRNQPQHF	TGTGCCAGCAGCTTAGACGGCCGCAATCAGCCCCAGCATTTT
.	TRBV6-1	once	TRBJ1-2	CASSDSLHGRVGGYTF	TGTGCCAGCAGTGATTCGCTTCATGGGAGGGTAGGAGGCTACACCTTC
.	TRBV6-1	once	TRBJ1-4	CASSVVGSPDEKLFF	TGTGCCAGCAGTGTGGTCGGCTCACCCGATGAAAAACTGTTTTTT
TRBD1	TRBV11-3	once	TRBJ2-3	CASAQGANLGDTQYF	TGTGCCAGCGCCCAGGGGGCGAATCTTGGAGATACGCAGTATTTT